This TCR beta chain was captured in a study of blood T cell repertoires in COVID-19. Study-level information: In each case, the material was cDNA or gDNA derived from T cells, B-cell-depleted T cells, or PBMCs.

Sequencing was performed with immunoSEQ multiplex PCR; in TCRdb, only in-frame clones are kept and a portion is missing. The data contain about 200,000 clones, roughly 89% of them singletons. This TCR was recovered from a man aged 60 to 69 who had recovered from COVID-19. Input material: peripheral blood.

CDR3 loop: CASSPPGREQYF. The CDR3 bases are TGCGCCAGCAGCCCCCCGGGGAGGGAGCAGTACTTC. The chain combines TRBV4-1 with TRBJ2-7, with D perhaps TRBD2 (6 bases). V was clipped by 4 bases and J by 7 bases, with 11 bases between them. CDR1 and CDR2 from the germline V gene are MGHRA and YSYEKL. The CDR3 spans 12 residues.